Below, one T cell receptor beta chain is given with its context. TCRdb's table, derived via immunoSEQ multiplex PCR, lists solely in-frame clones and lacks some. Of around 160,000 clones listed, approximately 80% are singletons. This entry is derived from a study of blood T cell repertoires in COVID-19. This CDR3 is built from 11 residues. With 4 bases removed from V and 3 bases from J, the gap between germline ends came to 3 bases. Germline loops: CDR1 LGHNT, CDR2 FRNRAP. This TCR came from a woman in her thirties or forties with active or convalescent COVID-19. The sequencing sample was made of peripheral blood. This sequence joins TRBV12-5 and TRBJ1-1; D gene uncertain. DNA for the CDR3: TGTGCTAGTGGTTCGGACACTGAAGCTTTCTTT. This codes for CASGSDTEAFF.